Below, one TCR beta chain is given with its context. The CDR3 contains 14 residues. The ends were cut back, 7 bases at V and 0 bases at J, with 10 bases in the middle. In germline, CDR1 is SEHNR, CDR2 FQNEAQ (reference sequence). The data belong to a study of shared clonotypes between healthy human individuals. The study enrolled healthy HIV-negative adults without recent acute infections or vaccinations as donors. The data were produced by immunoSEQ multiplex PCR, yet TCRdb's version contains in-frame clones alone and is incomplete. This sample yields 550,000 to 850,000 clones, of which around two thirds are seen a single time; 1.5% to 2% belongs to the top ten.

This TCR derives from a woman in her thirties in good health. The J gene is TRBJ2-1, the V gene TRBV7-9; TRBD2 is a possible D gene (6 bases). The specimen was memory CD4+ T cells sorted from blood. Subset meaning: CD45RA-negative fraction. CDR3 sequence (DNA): TGTGCCAGCATAATCGGGAGCTCCTACAATGAGCAGTTCTTC. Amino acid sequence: CASIIGSSYNEQFF.